These 4 T cell receptor beta chains were sequenced from one sample in a study of blood T cells in healthy people across ages (dated by TCRdb to between 2015 and 2017). Library preparation used 5' RACE. A second PCR of roughly 6 to 11 cycles was run with a J-beta primer mix and a sample-barcoded 5' primer. TCRdb trimmed public reads at Q25 via fastp, called clones via MiXCR and kept in-frame beta chains. Here each entry gathers all rows of one CDR3 protein and keeps the most common genes and DNA. This sample has around 1,900,000 distinct CDR3 sequences in its table, and approximately 40% of those were observed once. Approximately 22% of the sample is in the top ten clones. Sequenced: blood. These receptors were obtained from a human donor in good health.

About this clonotype itself: A read error may account for a junction end that differs from germline. The rearrangement joins TRBV12-3 or TRBV12-4 to TRBJ2-7; TRBD1 aligns across 12 bases. The CDR3 is 23 amino acids. DNA for the CDR3: TGTGCCAGCAGTTTAGCCCTCCTCCCGATCCGGGGACAGGGGGCGCAGGTAACCTACGAGCAGGACTTC. It yields the protein CASSLALLPIRGQGAQVTYEQDF.

The chain is built from TRBV5-1 and TRBJ2-2, with TRBD1 matching 8 bases. Germline loops: CDR1 SGHRS, CDR2 YFSETQ. After removal of 3 bases from V and 3 bases from J, the junction contained 10 bases not matched to a gene. This CDR3 spans 17 amino acids. CDR3 sequence (DNA): TGCGCCAGCAGCTGGATGGAGGGACAGGCGGACACCGGGGAGCTGTTTTTT. This sequence encodes CASSWMEGQADTGELFF.

The chain carries TRBV7-2 and TRBJ2-3, with 7 bases lining up with TRBD2. The CDR3 loop spans 16 amino acids. Germline CDR1 is SGHTA and CDR2 is FQGNSA. V lost 0 bases to trimming and J lost 4 bases; unmatched junction nucleotides: 7. The CDR3 loop is CASSLAGGWVADTQYF. CDR3 in DNA: TGTGCCAGCAGCTTAGCGGGGGGGTGGGTTGCAGATACGCAGTATTTT.

This clonotype was seen a few times. This chain connects TRBV12-3 or TRBV12-4 to TRBJ1-5, with 8 bases identical to TRBD1. V was clipped by 8 bases and J by 6 bases; unmatched bases: 12. This CDR3 has 15 amino acids. Written as DNA, the CDR3 is TGTGCCAGCTCCCTCCGACAGGGGAACACTCAGCCCCAGCATTTT. Translated: CASSLRQGNTQPQHF.